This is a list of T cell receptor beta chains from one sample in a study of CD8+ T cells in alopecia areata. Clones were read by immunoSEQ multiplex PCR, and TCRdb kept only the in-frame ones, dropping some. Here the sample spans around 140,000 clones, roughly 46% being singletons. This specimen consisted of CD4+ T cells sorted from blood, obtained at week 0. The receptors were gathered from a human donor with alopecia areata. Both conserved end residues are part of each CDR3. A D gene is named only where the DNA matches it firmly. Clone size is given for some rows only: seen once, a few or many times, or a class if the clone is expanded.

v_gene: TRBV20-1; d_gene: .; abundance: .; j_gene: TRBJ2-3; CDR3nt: TGCAGTGCTGGGCCAGATACGCAGTATTTT; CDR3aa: CSAGPDTQYF
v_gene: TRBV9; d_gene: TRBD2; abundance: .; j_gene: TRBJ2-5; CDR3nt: TGTGCCAGCAGCGTAGCTCGAGCGGGGCTGGGAGAGACCCAGTACTTC; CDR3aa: CASSVARAGLGETQYF
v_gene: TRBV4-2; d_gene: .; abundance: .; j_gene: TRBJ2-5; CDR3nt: TGTGCCAGCAGTCGAAAAGGAGGGGAGTCGGAGACCCAGTACTTC; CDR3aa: CASSRKGGESETQYF
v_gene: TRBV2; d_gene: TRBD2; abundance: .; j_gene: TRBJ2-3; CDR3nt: TGTGCCAGCAGTGAAGTCAGCGGGAGGTCCACAGATACGCAGTATTTT; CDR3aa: CASSEVSGRSTDTQYF
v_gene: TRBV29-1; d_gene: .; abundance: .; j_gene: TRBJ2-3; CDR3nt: TGCAGCATTCCAAGGGGGGCAACGGATACGCAGTATTTT; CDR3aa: CSIPRGATDTQYF
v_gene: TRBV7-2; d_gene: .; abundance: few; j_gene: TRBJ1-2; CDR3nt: TGTGCCAGCAGCTTCCCAGGGACGGGATATGGCTACACCTTC; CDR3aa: CASSFPGTGYGYTF
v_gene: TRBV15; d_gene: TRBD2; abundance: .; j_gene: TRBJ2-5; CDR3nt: TGTGCCACCGGTATGGGAGGGAACCAAGAGACCCAGTACTTC; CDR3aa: CATGMGGNQETQYF
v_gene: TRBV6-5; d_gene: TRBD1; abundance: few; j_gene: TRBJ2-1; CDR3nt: TGTGCCAGCAGAGACCCCGGGACAGGGTTAAATGAGCAGTTCTTC; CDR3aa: CASRDPGTGLNEQFF
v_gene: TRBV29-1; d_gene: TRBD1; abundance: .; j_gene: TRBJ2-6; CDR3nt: TGCAGCGTCTCTCGGGACAGGGGTTCTGGGGCCAACGTCCTGACTTTC; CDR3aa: CSVSRDRGSGANVLTF
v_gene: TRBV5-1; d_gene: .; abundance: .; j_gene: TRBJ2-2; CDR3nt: TGCGCCAGCAGCTTGAGAGGTAGCGGGGAGCTGTTTTTT; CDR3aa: CASSLRGSGELFF
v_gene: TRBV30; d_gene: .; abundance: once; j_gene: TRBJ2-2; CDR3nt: TGTGCCTGGAGTGGCGGAGCTAACACCGGGGAGCTGTTTTTT; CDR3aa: CAWSGGANTGELFF
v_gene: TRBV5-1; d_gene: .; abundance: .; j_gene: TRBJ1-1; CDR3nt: TGCGCCAGCAGCTTGTCTACCCTGGGTACTGAAGCTTTCTTT; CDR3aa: CASSLSTLGTEAFF
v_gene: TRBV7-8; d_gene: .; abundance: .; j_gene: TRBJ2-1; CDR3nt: TGTGCCAGCAGCTCCGTTTTGACCTCTTCCCGCGATGAGCAGTTCTTC; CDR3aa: CASSSVLTSSRDEQFF
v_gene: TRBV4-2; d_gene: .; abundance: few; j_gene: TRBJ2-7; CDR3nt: TGTGCCAGCAGCCAAGTAGGAGGGGAGGTCCCAGGAGAGCAGTACTTC; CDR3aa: CASSQVGGEVPGEQYF
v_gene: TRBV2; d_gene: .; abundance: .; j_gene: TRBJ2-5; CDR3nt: TGTGCCAGCAGTGCGGAGCGGCAAGAGACCCAGTACTTC; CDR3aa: CASSAERQETQYF
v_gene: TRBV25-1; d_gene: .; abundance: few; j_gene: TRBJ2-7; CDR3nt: TGTGCCAGCAGCGGGAGCGCCTGGGAGCAGTACTTC; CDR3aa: CASSGSAWEQYF
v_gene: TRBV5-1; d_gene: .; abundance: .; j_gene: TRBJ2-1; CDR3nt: TGCGCCAGCAGCTTGGAGGGGAATGAGCAGTTCTTC; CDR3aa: CASSLEGNEQFF
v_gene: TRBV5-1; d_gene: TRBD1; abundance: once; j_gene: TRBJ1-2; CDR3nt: TGCGCCAGCAGCATGGCTACCGGGACAGGGGTCGGCTACACCTTC; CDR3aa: CASSMATGTGVGYTF
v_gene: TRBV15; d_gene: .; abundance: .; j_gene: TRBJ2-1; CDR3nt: TGTGCCACCAGCAGAGACGCTTTTGGTACCTACAATGAGCAGTTCTTC; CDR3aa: CATSRDAFGTYNEQFF
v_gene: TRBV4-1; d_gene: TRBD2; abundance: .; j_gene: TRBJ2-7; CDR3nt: TGCGCCAGCAGCCAGCGAACCGGGACTAGCGGGATCGGCGTCGGCGAGCAGTACTTC; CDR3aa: CASSQRTGTSGIGVGEQYF
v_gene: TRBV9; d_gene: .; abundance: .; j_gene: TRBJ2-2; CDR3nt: TGTGCCAGCAGCGTGGTCGGGAGTACCGGGGAGCTGTTTTTT; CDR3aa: CASSVVGSTGELFF
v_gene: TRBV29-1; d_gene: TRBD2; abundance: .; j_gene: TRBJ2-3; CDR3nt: TGCAGCGTTGCCCGGCTAGCGGGAGATACGCAGTATTTT; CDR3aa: CSVARLAGDTQYF
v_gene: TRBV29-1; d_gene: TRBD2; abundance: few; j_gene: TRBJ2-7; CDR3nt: TGCAGCGTTGTATTTGCGTTAGCGGGAGCCAACGAGCAGTACTTC; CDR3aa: CSVVFALAGANEQYF
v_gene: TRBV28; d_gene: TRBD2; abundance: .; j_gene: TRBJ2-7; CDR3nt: TGTGCCAGCAGTATTTCTGGGGCTAGCGGGTTCGAGCAGTACTTC; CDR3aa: CASSISGASGFEQYF